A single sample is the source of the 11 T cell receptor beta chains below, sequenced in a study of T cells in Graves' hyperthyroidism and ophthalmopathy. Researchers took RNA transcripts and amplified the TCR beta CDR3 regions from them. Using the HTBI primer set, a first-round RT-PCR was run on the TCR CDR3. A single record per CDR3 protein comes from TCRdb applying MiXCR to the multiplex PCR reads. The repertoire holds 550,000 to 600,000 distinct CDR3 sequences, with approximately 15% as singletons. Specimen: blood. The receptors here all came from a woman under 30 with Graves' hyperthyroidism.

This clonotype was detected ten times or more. The CDR3 DNA follows: TGTGCCAGCAGTGATACCGGGACAGGTCAAAATCAGCCCCAGCATTTT. It specifies CASSDTGTGQNQPQHF. The chain joins TRBV6-1 to TRBJ1-5, with 8 bases matching TRBD1. J lost 4 bases, V lost 3 bases, and 8 bases had no gene match. Germline values: CDR1 MNHNS, CDR2 SASEGT. CDR3 length: 16 amino acids.

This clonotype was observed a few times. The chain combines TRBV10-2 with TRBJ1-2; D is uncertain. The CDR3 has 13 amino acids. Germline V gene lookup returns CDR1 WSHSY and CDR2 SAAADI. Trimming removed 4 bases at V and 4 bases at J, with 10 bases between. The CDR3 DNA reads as TGCGCCAGCAGTGCAGCTAAGGGCTATGGCTACACCTTC. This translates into CASSAAKGYGYTF.

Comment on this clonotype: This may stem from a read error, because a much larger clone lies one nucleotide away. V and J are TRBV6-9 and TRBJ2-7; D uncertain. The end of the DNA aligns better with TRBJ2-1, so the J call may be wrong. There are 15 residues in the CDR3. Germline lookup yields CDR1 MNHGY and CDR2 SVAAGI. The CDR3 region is CASSYPGRTTYEQFF. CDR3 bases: TGTGCCAGCAGTTACCCGGGCAGGACCACCTACGAGCAGTTCTTC.

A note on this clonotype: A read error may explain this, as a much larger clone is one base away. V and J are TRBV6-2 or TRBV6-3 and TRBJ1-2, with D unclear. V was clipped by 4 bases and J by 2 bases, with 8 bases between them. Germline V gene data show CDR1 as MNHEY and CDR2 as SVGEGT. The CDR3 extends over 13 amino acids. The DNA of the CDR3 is TGTGCCAGCAGTTTATGGGAGAACTATGGCTACACCTTC. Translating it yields CASSLWENYGYTF.

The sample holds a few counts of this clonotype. The CDR3 bases are TGTGCCAGCAGTTTCACTACAGCCTCGGGGGAGGCTTTCTTT. Protein product: CASSFTTASGEAFF. The chain employs TRBV28 and TRBJ1-1, with D perhaps matching TRBD1 (5 bases). Trimming removed 3 bases from V and 11 bases from J, with 19 bases in between. This CDR3 has 14 residues. The V gene's germline CDR1 is MDHEN and CDR2 SYDVKM.

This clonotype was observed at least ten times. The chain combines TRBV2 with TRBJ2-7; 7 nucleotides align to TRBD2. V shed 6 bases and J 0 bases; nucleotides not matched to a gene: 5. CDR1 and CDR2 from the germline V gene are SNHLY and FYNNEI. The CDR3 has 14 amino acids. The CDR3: CASRIGGGSYEQYF. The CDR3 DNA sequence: TGTGCCAGCAGGATTGGCGGGGGCTCCTACGAGCAGTACTTC.

For the CDR3, the DNA is TGTGCCAGCAGCTTGTATGGACGGAGGAGCAATGAGCAGTTCTTC. Protein product: CASSLYGRRSNEQFF. This chain uses TRBV5-4 with TRBJ2-1; a possible D gene is TRBD2 (5 bases). The germline CDR1 and CDR2 sequences are SGHNT and YYREEE (reference sequence). The CDR3 loop spans 15 amino acids. Trimming took 1 base from V and 6 from J, leaving 14 bases between them.

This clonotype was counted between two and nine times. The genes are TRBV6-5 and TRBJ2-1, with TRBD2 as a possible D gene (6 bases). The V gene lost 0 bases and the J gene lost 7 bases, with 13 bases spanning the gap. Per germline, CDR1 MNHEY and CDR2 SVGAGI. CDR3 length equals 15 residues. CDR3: CASSYSNTGGNEQFF. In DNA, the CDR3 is TGTGCCAGCAGTTACTCCAATACAGGAGGGAATGAGCAGTTCTTC.

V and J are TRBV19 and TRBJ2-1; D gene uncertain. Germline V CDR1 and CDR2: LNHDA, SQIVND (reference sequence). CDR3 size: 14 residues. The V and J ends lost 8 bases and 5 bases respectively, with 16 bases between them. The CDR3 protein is CASSNSGVHNEQFF. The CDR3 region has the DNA TGTGCCAGTTCCAACTCTGGAGTCCACAATGAGCAGTTCTTC.

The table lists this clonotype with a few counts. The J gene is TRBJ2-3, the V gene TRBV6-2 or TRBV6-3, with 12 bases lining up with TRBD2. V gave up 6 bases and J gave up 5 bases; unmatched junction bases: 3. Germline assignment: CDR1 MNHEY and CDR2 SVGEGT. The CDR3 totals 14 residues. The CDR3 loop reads CASRPSGGGDTQYF. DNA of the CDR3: TGTGCCAGCAGACCTAGCGGGGGGGGAGATACGCAGTATTTT.

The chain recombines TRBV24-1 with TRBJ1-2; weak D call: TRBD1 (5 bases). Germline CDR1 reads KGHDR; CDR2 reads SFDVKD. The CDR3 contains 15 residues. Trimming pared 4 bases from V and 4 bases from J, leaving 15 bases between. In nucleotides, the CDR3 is TGTGCCACCAGTGACCTCGACTCGGGGGTCTATGGCTACACCTTC. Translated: CATSDLDSGVYGYTF.